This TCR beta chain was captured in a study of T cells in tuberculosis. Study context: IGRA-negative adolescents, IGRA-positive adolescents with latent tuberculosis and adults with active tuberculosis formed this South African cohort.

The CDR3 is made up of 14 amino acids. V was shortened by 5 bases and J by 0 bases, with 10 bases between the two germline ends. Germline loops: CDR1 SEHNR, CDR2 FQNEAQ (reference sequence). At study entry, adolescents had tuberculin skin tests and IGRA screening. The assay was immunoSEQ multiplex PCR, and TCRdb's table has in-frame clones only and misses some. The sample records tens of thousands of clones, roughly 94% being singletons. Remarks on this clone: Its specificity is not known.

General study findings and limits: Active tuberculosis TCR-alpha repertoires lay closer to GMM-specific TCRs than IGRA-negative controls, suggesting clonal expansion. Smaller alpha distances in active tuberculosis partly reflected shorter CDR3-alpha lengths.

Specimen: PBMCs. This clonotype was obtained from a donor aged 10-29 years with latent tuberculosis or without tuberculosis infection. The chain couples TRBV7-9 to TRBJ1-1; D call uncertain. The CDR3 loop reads CASSRINMNTEAFF. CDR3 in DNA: TGTGCCAGCAGCCGAATTAACATGAACACTGAAGCTTTCTTT.